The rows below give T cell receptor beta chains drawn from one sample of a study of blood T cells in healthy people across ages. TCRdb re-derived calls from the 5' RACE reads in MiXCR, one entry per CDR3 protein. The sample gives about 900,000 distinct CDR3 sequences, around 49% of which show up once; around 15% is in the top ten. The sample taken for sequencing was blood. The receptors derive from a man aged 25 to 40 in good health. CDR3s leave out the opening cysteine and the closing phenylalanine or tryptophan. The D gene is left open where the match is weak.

ASSPAGAGGYNEQF,TRBD1,TRBJ2-1,TRBV7-9
ASSLEGETNYGYT,-,TRBJ1-2,TRBV5-1
ASSLTPDRKITYEQY,-,TRBJ2-7,TRBV5-1
SVEDPVGGGYEQY,-,TRBJ2-7,TRBV29-1
SAYAPAGATYEQY,-,TRBJ2-7,TRBV20-1
ASSRSGPDREQY,-,TRBJ2-7,TRBV3-1
ASSPGPRGLREKLF,-,TRBJ1-4,TRBV6-2/TRBV6-3
ASSVEGQSVDEQF,-,TRBJ2-1,TRBV6-1
SVGRGDTQY,-,TRBJ2-3,TRBV29-1
ASSDTGQGGEKLF,TRBD1,TRBJ1-4,TRBV12-3/TRBV12-4
ASSVYRGDDGYT,TRBD1,TRBJ1-2,TRBV5-1
ATSDYRDGYT,-,TRBJ1-2,TRBV24-1
ASTPSGDRGKNIQY,TRBD1,-,TRBV6-5
ASSDRGPVPGYT,TRBD1,TRBJ1-2,TRBV12-3/TRBV12-4
ASSVEDNEQF,-,TRBJ2-1,TRBV9
ATTEGDSSDTDTQY,-,TRBJ2-3,TRBV12-3/TRBV12-4
ASSETAYRSYNEQF,-,TRBJ2-1,TRBV6-4
AGRTGGVNTEAF,-,TRBJ1-1,TRBV6-6
ASSPTRGEQY,-,TRBJ2-7,TRBV6-6
ATTNGLLTDTQY,-,TRBJ2-3,TRBV5-1
ATSDHDEQF,-,TRBJ2-1,TRBV24-1
SASLLGTGGSYGYT,TRBD1,TRBJ1-2,TRBV20-1
ASSQSPTDTQY,-,TRBJ2-3,TRBV4-3
SADHENSYEQY,-,TRBJ2-7,TRBV20-1
SARDRPFSYNEQF,-,TRBJ2-1,TRBV20-1
ASSLGDRGHEKLF,TRBD1,TRBJ1-4,TRBV7-9
ASSEFAGYNEQF,-,TRBJ2-1,TRBV25-1
ASAPRTGKQSYEQY,TRBD1,TRBJ2-7,TRBV27
ASSLLLAGSTNTGELF,-,TRBJ2-2,TRBV5-1
ASSSLGQGVYEQY,TRBD1,TRBJ2-7,TRBV13
ASSELGQDTEAF,-,TRBJ1-1,TRBV6-1
ASRLQPAWGLSTDTQY,-,TRBJ2-3,TRBV6-5
ASSGPIAPSNNEQF,-,TRBJ2-1,TRBV2
ASSLSILLAGGPDTQY,TRBD2,TRBJ2-3,TRBV27
ASSYGTGFLPQH,-,TRBJ1-5,TRBV28
ASSLPLRQTNTGELF,-,TRBJ2-2,TRBV3-1
ASSPLTGLETQY,TRBD1,TRBJ2-5,TRBV4-1